These 4 T cell receptor beta chains originate from one sample sequenced in a study of human T cells and chemical hapten exposure. Described time point: patch test 2, 6 weeks after DPC sensitization. Sample treatment: therapeutic diphenylcyclopropenone sensitization with weekly scalp DPC. From the RACE reads, TCRdb called clonotypes with MiXCR, one entry per CDR3 protein. The table includes a few hundred thousand distinct CDR3 sequences, about 6.9% detected once. Sequencing used whole blood, obtained in connection with sensitization to the hapten diphenylcyclopropenone (DPC). All receptors derive from a woman between 18 and 30 years old with alopecia areata. Some clones in this sample may be carry-over from other donors' samples.

This clonotype was observed at least ten times. V and J are TRBV6-5 and TRBJ1-1, with 7 bases that match TRBD1. Germline CDR1 reads MNHEY; CDR2 reads SVGAGI. The CDR3 extends over 14 amino acids. J gave up 6 bases and V 7 bases, and 11 bases lay outside the gene matches. CDR3 sequence (DNA): TGTGCCAGCACCGCTCCCACAGGGGTACCTGAAGCTTTCTTT. Encoded protein: CASTAPTGVPEAFF.

The genes are TRBV11-2 and TRBJ2-3; D is ambiguous. Germline V lookup: CDR1 SGHAT, CDR2 FQNNGV. This CDR3 is built from 18 residues. Trimming removed 4 bases from V and 1 base from J, with 21 bases in between. DNA of the CDR3: TGTGCCAGCAGCTCAACCGGGCCGAAGGAAGTGGGCACAGATACGCAGTATTTT. Amino acid sequence: CASSSTGPKEVGTDTQYF.

This clonotype has a handful of counts. This sequence joins TRBV10-3 and TRBJ1-6; 9 bases agree with TRBD1. Germline values: CDR1 ENHRY, CDR2 SYGVKD. This CDR3 contains 16 residues. Losses at the gene ends were 2 bases for V and 5 bases for J; bases not matched to a gene: 4. The CDR3 loop reads CAISETGGLNNSPLHF. CDR3 nucleotides: TGTGCCATCAGTGAGACAGGGGGCTTGAATAATTCACCCCTCCACTTT.

V and J are TRBV6-6 and TRBJ2-2; D is unclear. CDR3 length: 15 residues. Germline V lookup: CDR1 MNHNY, CDR2 SVGAGI (reference sequence). With 0 bases removed from V and 5 bases from J, the gap between germline ends came to 10 bases. The CDR3 DNA follows: TGTGCCAGCAGTTACTCGGGCTTTAAGACCGGGGAGCTGTTTTTT. Translating gives CASSYSGFKTGELFF.